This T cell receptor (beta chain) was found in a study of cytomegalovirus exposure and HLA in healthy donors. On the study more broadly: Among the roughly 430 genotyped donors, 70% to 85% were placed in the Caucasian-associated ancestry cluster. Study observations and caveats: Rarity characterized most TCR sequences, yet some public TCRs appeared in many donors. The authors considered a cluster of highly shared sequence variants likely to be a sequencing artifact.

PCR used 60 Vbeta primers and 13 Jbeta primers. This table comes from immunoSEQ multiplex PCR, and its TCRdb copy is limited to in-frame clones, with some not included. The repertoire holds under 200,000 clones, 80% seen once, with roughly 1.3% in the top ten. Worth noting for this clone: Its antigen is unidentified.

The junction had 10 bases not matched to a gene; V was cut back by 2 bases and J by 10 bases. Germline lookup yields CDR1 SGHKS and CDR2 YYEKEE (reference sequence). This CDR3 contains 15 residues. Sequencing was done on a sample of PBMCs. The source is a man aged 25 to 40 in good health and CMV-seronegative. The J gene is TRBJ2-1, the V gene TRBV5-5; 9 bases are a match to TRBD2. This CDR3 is CASSFAGGPGEEQFF. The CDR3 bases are TGTGCCAGCAGCTTTGCGGGAGGGCCGGGGGAGGAGCAGTTCTTC.